This T cell receptor beta chain was sequenced during a study of blood T cell repertoires in COVID-19. Study in general: The analysed material was cDNA or gDNA that came from T cells, B-cell-depleted T cells, or PBMCs.

Study members were between roughly 18 and 100 years old and lived in approximately 25 US regions. The CDR3 extends over 13 amino acids. The V and J ends lost 4 bases and 0 bases respectively, with 6 bases between them. Germline CDR1 is SGHAT and CDR2 is FQDESV (reference sequence). Generated by immunoSEQ multiplex PCR, the TCRdb table keeps only in-frame clones and is missing some. This table has fewer than 200,000 clones, 80% to 90% appearing once. The rearrangement links TRBV11-1 to TRBJ1-1; no reliable D call. The clonotype comes from a woman between 50 and 59 years old in a cohort exposed to, infected with or recovered from COVID-19 (not recorded which). The sample consisted of PBMCs or T cells enriched from blood (not recorded which). In nucleotides, the CDR3 is TGTGCCAGCAGCTACACCCTGAACACTGAAGCTTTCTTT. It specifies CASSYTLNTEAFF.